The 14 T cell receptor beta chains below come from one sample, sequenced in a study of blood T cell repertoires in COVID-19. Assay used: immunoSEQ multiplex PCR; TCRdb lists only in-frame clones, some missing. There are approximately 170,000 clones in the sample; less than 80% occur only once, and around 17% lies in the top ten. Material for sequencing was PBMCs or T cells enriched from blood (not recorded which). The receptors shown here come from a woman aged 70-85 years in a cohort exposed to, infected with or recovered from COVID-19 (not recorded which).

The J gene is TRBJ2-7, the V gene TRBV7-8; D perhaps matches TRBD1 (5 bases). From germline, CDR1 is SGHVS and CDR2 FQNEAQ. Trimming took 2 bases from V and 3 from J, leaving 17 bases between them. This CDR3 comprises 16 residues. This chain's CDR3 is CASSLSSVAGLYEQYF. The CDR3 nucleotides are TGTGCCAGCAGCTTATCCTCAGTCGCAGGGCTCTACGAGCAGTACTTC.

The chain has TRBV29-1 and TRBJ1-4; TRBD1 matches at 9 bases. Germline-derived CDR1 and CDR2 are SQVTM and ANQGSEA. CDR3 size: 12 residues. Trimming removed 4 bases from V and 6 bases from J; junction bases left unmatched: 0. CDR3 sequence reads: CSVGTGDEKLFF. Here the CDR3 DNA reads TGCAGCGTTGGGACAGGGGATGAAAAACTGTTTTTT. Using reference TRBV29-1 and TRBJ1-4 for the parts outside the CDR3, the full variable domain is SAVISQKPSRDICQRGTSLTIQCQVDSQVTMMFWYRQQPGQSLTLIATANQGSEATYESGFVIDKFPISRPNLTFSTLTVSNMSPEDSSIYLCSVGTGDEKLFFGSGTQLSVL.

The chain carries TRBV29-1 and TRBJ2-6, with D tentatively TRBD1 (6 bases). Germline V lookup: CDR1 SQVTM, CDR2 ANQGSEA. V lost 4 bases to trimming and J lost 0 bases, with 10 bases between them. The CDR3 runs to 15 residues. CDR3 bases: TGCAGCGTTGGAGGGGGAAGCTCTGGGGCCAACGTCCTGACTTTC. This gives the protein CSVGGGSSGANVLTF.

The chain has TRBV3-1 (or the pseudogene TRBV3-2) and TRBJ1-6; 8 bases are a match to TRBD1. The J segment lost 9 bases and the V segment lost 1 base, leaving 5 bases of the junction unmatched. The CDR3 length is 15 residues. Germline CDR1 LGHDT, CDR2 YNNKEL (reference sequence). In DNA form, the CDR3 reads TGTGCCAGCAGCCAAGGGGCACAGGGGGGTTCACCCCTCCACTTT. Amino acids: CASSQGAQGGSPLHF.

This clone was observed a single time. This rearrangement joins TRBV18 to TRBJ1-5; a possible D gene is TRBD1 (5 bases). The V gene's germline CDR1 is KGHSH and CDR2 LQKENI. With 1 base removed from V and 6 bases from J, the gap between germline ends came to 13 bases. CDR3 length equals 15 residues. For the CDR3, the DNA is TGTGCCAGCTCACCACGGGGGGTCGAGGGTCAGCCCCAGCATTTT. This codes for CASSPRGVEGQPQHF.

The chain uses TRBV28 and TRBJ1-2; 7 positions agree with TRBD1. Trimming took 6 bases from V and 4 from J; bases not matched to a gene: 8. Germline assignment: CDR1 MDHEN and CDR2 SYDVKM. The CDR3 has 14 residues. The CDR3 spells CASSEPGTAYGYTF. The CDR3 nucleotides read TGTGCCAGCAGCGAGCCCGGGACAGCCTATGGCTACACCTTC.

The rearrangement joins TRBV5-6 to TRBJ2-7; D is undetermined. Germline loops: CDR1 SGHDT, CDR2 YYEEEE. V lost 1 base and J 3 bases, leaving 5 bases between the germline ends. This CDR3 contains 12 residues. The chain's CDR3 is CASSLSYYEQYF. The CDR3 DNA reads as TGTGCCAGCAGCTTGTCCTACTACGAGCAGTACTTC.

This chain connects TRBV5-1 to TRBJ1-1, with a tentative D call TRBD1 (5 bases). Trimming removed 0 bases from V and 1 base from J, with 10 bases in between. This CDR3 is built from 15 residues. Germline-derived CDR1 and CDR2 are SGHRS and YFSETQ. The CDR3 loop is CASSLEIGANTEAFF. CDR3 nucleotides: TGCGCCAGCAGCTTGGAAATTGGGGCGAACACTGAAGCTTTCTTT.

CDR3 amino acids: CASSFDRGTEAFF. The CDR3 nucleotides read TGTGCCAGCAGCTTCGACAGGGGGACTGAAGCTTTCTTT. J is TRBJ1-1 and V is TRBV7-3; TRBD1 aligns across 9 bases. The germline V gene encodes CDR1 SGHTA and CDR2 FQGTGA. After removal of 3 bases from V and 5 bases from J, the junction contained 1 base not matched to a gene. The CDR3 totals 13 residues.

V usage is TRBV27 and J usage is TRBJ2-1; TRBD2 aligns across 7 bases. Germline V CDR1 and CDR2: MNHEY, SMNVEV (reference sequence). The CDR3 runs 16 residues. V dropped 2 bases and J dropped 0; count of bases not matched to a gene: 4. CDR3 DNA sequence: TGTGCCAGCAGTTTAGCGGGCGGGAGCTCCTACAATGAGCAGTTCTTC. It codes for CASSLAGGSSYNEQFF.

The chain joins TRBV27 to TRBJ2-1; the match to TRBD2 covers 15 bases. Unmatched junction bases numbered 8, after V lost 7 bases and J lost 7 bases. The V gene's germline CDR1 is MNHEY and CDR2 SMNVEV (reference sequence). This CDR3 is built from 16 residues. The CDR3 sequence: CASTPGLAGGWNEQFF. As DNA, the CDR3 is TGTGCCAGCACGCCGGGACTAGCGGGAGGATGGAATGAGCAGTTCTTC.

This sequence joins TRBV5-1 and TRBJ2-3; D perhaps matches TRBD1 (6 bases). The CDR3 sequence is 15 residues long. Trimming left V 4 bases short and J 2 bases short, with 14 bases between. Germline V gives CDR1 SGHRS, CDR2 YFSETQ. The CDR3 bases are TGCGCCAGCAGCCCGCGGGCAGGGGTCACAGATACGCAGTATTTT. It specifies CASSPRAGVTDTQYF. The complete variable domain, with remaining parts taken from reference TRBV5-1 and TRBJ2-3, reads KAGVTQTPRYLIKTRGQQVTLSCSPISGHRSVSWYQQTPGQGLQFLFEYFSETQRNKGNFPGRFSGRQFSNSRSEMNVSTLELGDSALYLCASSPRAGVTDTQYFGPGTRLTVL.

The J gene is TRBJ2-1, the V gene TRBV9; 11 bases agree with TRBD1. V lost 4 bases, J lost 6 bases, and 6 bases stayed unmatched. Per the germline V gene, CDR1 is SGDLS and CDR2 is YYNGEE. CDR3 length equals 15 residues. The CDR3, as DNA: TGTGCCAGCAGCACCGGGACAGGGGGATTCAATGAGCAGTTCTTC. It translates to CASSTGTGGFNEQFF.

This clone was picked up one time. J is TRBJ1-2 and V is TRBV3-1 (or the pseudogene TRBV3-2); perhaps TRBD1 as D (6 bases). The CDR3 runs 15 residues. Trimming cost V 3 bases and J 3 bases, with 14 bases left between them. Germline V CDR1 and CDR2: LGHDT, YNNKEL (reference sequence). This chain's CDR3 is CASSHQGRRDYGYTF. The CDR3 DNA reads TGTGCCAGCAGCCACCAGGGGCGGCGGGACTATGGCTACACCTTC.